This T cell receptor (beta chain) was sequenced during a study of control samples from healthy donors and cancer patients. Here immunoSEQ multiplex PCR was the method, and the copy in TCRdb shows in-frame clones only, minus some. Altogether about 100,000 clones are present, 88% being singletons, with the ten largest covering approximately 14%. V trimming: 1 base; J trimming: 1 base; junction bases outside the gene matches: 10. Per the germline V gene, CDR1 is LNHNV and CDR2 is YYDKDF (reference sequence). This CDR3 contains 18 residues. This TCR was sampled from a man aged 30 to 39 in good health. This sequence joins TRBV15 and TRBJ2-3, with 8 bases fitting TRBD2. The sample was blood. The CDR3 is CATSRVGGGLVGTDTQYF. For the CDR3, the DNA is TGTGCCACCAGCAGAGTGGGAGGGGGACTAGTGGGCACAGATACGCAGTATTTT.